This T cell receptor beta chain was captured by sequencing in a study of T cells in Graves' hyperthyroidism and ophthalmopathy (dated by TCRdb to the late 2010s). Study-wide context: TCR V-J signatures able to tell the groups apart were searched for in a discovery cohort of 90 to 100 patients, of whom fewer than 45 had Graves' ophthalmopathy and roughly 59 had stable Graves' hyperthyroidism. Prospective prediction of ophthalmopathy was tested in an independent validation cohort of fewer than 20 hyperthyroidism patients and roughly 16 patients who later progressed to ophthalmopathy. The roughly 91 discovery patients were randomly divided into training and test sets at a 7:3 ratio. The study also compared thyroid tissue and blood T-cell repertoires from 5 to 7 Graves' hyperthyroidism patients. Following sampling, methimazole starting at 30 mg daily was given to hyperthyroidism patients, and high-dose intravenous methylprednisolone was given to ophthalmopathy patients. The paper describes TCR Vbeta CDR3 sequencing of more than 120 peripheral blood samples, made up of roughly 40 ophthalmopathy patients, 70 to 80 hyperthyroidism patients and roughly 17 progressor patients.

The CDR3 goes from the cysteine to the phenylalanine over 15 residues. CDR3 DNA is the only sequence kept; it has 45 bases, read in frame from the first base. The germline V and J ends show losses of 1 base and 2 bases respectively, and no gene match explains 6 bases of the junction. CDR1 SQVTM and CDR2 ANQGSEA are derived from the germline V gene. Overall study outcomes, separate from this receptor: In validation, the model predicted progression to ophthalmopathy with approximately 71% sensitivity and around 72% specificity, a median of around six months before onset. A model built on a 13 V-J signature distinguished ophthalmopathy from stable hyperthyroidism, reaching about 88% sensitivity and under 84% specificity in cross-validation and 80%/75% in testing. Blood samples also contained most of the expanded thyroid clonotypes (frequency above 0.001), which suggests that blood repertoires may reflect thyroid immune responses. Sample size was not statistically predetermined, and blinding of investigators to group allocation was not performed.

Graves' hyperthyroidism was defined as stable when no progression to ophthalmopathy occurred over 18 months of follow-up. The hyperthyroidism patients were between 18 and 65 years old and newly diagnosed, with a disease duration of less than 2 months. Exclusion was applied to patients with uncontrolled infections, other autoimmune diseases, pregnancy or lactation. Diagnoses relied on clinical symptoms, serum thyroxine and TRAb, thyroid ultrasound and orbital computed tomography. Trizol reagent was used to extract total RNA, and RNA quality was then checked on an Agilent 2100 Bioanalyzer. Points on this clonotype: The clone's antigen remains unknown. Within one base of it there is no much larger clone, and no base qualities were kept.

Amplification of TCR beta CDR3 regions was carried out from RNA transcripts. The first round of RT-PCR for the TCR CDR3 was performed with the HTBI primer set and the Qiagen OneStep RT-PCR kit. Libraries were constructed in a second round of multiplex PCR, after which size selection and purification were carried out. Paired-end sequencing of the libraries was performed with 100 bp reads on an Illumina HiSeq2000. Per the authors' processing: Raw data were processed with SOAPnuke, discarding reads with adapters, uncalled bases, mean Phred below 15, or no exact constant-primer or identifier match. High-quality paired reads were merged with COPE v1.2.5, and unique nucleotide sequences were defined as clonotypes. Clonotypes were aligned to IMGT TRBV, TRBD and TRBJ reference segments using MiTCR v1.1. The analysis included only V-J combinations with a frequency above 0.0001, which together covered more than 98% of the repertoires. The TCS score was defined as the ratio of F50 (clonal expansion) to E x V (chaos), calculated using BLOSUM62-based TCRdist between CDR3 peptides within each V-J. Welch's t-statistics and random forest reduced just over 500 V-J features to roughly 13, which were used in a naive Bayes classifier (R e1071). TCRdb's own reprocessing of the public reads used fastp at Q25 and MiXCR and kept productive beta chains. Duplicate CDR3 protein sequences are folded into a single record with the most common DNA and genes. The V and J calls and clone size come from TCRdb's table, not from the authors' own analysis. The table for this sample lists some 510,000 distinct CDR3 sequences; 46% of them were counted only once. The ten largest clones take up roughly 8.2% of the sample.

The sequencing input was peripheral blood or thyroid tissue (not recorded which). The clonotype was recovered from a young woman with Graves' hyperthyroidism. Donor details come from another sample of the same person, matched by shared clones. The chain uses TRBV29-1 and TRBJ1-2; 8 bases in between match TRBD1. CDR3 protein: CSVEGQGAVNYGYTF. The nucleotide sequence is given as TGCAGCGTTGAAGGGCAGGGGGCGGTAAACTATGGCTACACCTTC.